One sample yielded the 15 T cell receptor beta chains listed below, sequenced in a study of blood T cell repertoires in COVID-19. Data came from immunoSEQ multiplex PCR; TCRdb stores just in-frame clones and leaves some out. The table has 80,000 to 95,000 clones, roughly three quarters seen once. The sequencing sample was made of peripheral blood. These receptors originate from a woman over 75 with acute or convalescent COVID-19.

The chain employs TRBV11-2 and TRBJ2-7, with D maybe TRBD1 (5 bases). The germline V and J ends were trimmed by 4 bases and 2 bases, with 15 bases remaining between them. This CDR3 region has 15 residues. Germline CDR1 and CDR2: SGHAT and FQNNGV. CDR3 sequence (DNA): TGTGCCAGCAGCTCCTCAGGGATGCAAACCTACGAGCAGTACTTC. This sequence encodes CASSSSGMQTYEQYF.

This clone was detected only a few times. The rearrangement links TRBV9 to TRBJ2-5; 8 positions match TRBD2. V shed 4 bases and J 4 bases; nucleotides not matched to a gene: 6. There are 14 residues in the CDR3. The germline V gene has CDR1 SGDLS and CDR2 YYNGEE. This CDR3 is CASSSGAGGETQYF. CDR3 nucleotide sequence: TGTGCCAGCAGCTCAGGTGCGGGGGGAGAGACCCAGTACTTC.

The V and J genes are TRBV6-5 and TRBJ1-4, with TRBD1 as a possible D gene (5 bases). Per the germline V gene, CDR1 is MNHEY and CDR2 is SVGAGI. The V and J ends lost 2 bases and 8 bases respectively, with 18 bases between them. This CDR3 has 16 residues. The CDR3 spells CASSYLTSGGTEKLFF. The CDR3 DNA is TGTGCCAGCAGTTACCTTACGTCCGGGGGGACGGAAAAACTGTTTTTT.

This sequence joins TRBV7-3 and TRBJ2-1; the match to TRBD2 covers 14 bases. Germline values: CDR1 SGHTA, CDR2 FQGTGA. This CDR3 is built from 18 residues. V shed 4 bases, J shed 5 bases, and the junction held 10 bases outside the gene matches. CDR3 nucleotide sequence: TGTGCCAGCAGCTCGGGACTAGCGGGAGCTGGACCCCACAATGAGCAGTTCTTC. Translation: CASSSGLAGAGPHNEQFF.

The CDR3 nucleotides are TGTGCCTGGAGCGGGGGAGGAGGGGAGACCCAGTACTTC. Protein: CAWSGGGGETQYF. This chain links TRBV30 with TRBJ2-5, with D maybe TRBD2 (6 bases). Between the trimmed V and J ends, which lost 3 bases and 5 bases, there was a span of 13 bases. The CDR3 contains 13 residues. CDR1 GTSNPN and CDR2 SVGIG come from the germline V gene (reference sequence).

The chain carries TRBV27 and TRBJ2-1, with D perhaps TRBD2 (6 bases). The germline gives CDR1 MNHEY, CDR2 SMNVEV (reference sequence). The CDR3 loop spans 16 amino acids. Trimming took off 6 bases at V and 4 bases at J, with 19 bases between the two ends. The CDR3 DNA is TGTGCCAGCAGATTTGCTCGGAGCGGGTTATACAATGAGCAGTTCTTC. Protein sequence: CASRFARSGLYNEQFF.

This clone was counted between two and nine times. The V call is TRBV28, the J call TRBJ1-5; D is unresolved. With 8 bases removed from V and 11 bases from J, the gap between germline ends came to 16 bases. CDR1 is MDHEN, CDR2 SYDVKM, per germline. The CDR3 is 12 amino acids. The CDR3 reads CASGSLLRAQHF. The CDR3 bases are TGTGCCAGCGGTTCTCTCCTGAGGGCCCAGCATTTT.

This rearrangement joins TRBV18 to TRBJ1-1; 7 bases match TRBD1. V trimming: 3 bases; J trimming: 3 bases; junction bases outside the gene matches: 4. The CDR3 loop spans 14 amino acids. Per the germline V gene, CDR1 is KGHSH and CDR2 is LQKENI. The CDR3 DNA sequence: TGTGCCAGCTCACCCGACAGGGCACACACTGAAGCTTTCTTT. Protein sequence: CASSPDRAHTEAFF.

There are a few counts of this clone. The chain employs TRBV28 and TRBJ1-2, with D possibly matching TRBD1 (6 bases). Looked up from germline, CDR1 is MDHEN and CDR2 is SYDVKM. This CDR3 is built from 14 residues. V was pared by 0 bases and J by 8 bases, with 13 bases between. CDR3 coding DNA: TGTGCCAGCAGTTTATGGTTACAGGGATCGGGCTACACCTTC. Translation: CASSLWLQGSGYTF.

The chain is built from TRBV6-2 or TRBV6-3 and TRBJ1-4, with no clear D. The germline V and J ends were trimmed by 4 bases and 4 bases, with 19 bases remaining between them. There are 17 residues in the CDR3. The germline gives CDR1 MNHEY, CDR2 SVGEGT. The CDR3 loop reads CASSSRIGRGFNEKLFF. Written as DNA, the CDR3 is TGTGCCAGCAGTTCTCGAATCGGGAGAGGATTTAATGAAAAACTGTTTTTT.

This clone came up a few times. The chain employs TRBV5-1 and TRBJ2-3; 9 bases match TRBD1. Unmatched junction bases numbered 5, after V lost 4 bases and J lost 5 bases. The CDR3 is 14 residues long. Germline CDR1 reads SGHRS; CDR2 reads YFSETQ. This chain's CDR3 is CASSQGQGGDTQYF. As DNA, the CDR3 is TGCGCCAGCAGCCAGGGACAGGGAGGAGATACGCAGTATTTT.

The chain couples TRBV19 to TRBJ2-3; D perhaps matches TRBD1 (6 bases). Germline values: CDR1 LNHDA, CDR2 SQIVND (reference sequence). The CDR3 has 14 amino acids. Between the trimmed V and J ends, which lost 5 bases and 4 bases, there was a span of 13 bases. DNA for the CDR3: TGTGCCAGTAGTGTGTCAGGGGTCGCAGATACGCAGTATTTT. Its protein is CASSVSGVADTQYF.

CDR3 region: CASSPRQGKSETQYF. The CDR3 region has the DNA TGTGCCAGCAGCCCCCGACAGGGAAAGTCGGAGACCCAGTACTTC. The chain employs TRBV7-3 and TRBJ2-5, with 7 bases that match TRBD1. After removal of 5 bases from V and 5 bases from J, the junction contained 11 bases not matched to a gene. Germline CDR1 is SGHTA and CDR2 is FQGTGA. CDR3 length: 15 amino acids.

V and J are TRBV27 and TRBJ2-3; D is possibly TRBD1 (6 bases). V lost 6 bases to trimming and J lost 0 bases, with 10 bases between them. This CDR3 has 14 residues. Germline values: CDR1 MNHEY, CDR2 SMNVEV (reference sequence). CDR3 bases: TGTGCCAGCAGCCTAGGGGGTAGCACAGATACGCAGTATTTT. Amino acids: CASSLGGSTDTQYF.

This clone was seen more than once but under ten times. The genes are TRBV5-1 and TRBJ1-1; D is unclear. Germline V gene sequence: CDR1 SGHRS, CDR2 YFSETQ. V was shortened by 5 bases and J by 1 base, with 9 bases between the two germline ends. The length of the CDR3 is 13 residues. CDR3 DNA: TGCGCCAGCAGTCGAGCGGAGAACACTGAAGCTTTCTTT. Amino acids: CASSRAENTEAFF. Variable domain in full (rest from reference TRBV5-1 and TRBJ1-1): KAGVTQTPRYLIKTRGQQVTLSCSPISGHRSVSWYQQTPGQGLQFLFEYFSETQRNKGNFPGRFSGRQFSNSRSEMNVSTLELGDSALYLCASSRAENTEAFFGQGTRLTVV.